This T cell receptor beta chain was identified in a study of OX40 agonist ivuxolimab in advanced cancers. Study summary: At doses from 0.01 to 10 mg/kg, patients were given intravenous ivuxolimab every 2 weeks.

The method was immunoSEQ multiplex PCR; TCRdb's version includes in-frame clones alone and lacks a portion of them. The sample yields around 50,000 clones, about 90% seen once. Exclusion applied to patients with autoimmune disease history or systemic immunosuppression. Blood got drawn at baseline, again on cycle 4 day 1, and then on cycle 7 day 1. The CDR3 has 13 residues. The germline gives CDR1 SGHRS, CDR2 YFSETQ. The V and J ends lost 2 bases and 3 bases respectively, with 8 bases between them. The TCR originated in an adult with an advanced solid tumor such as melanoma, head and neck, liver or kidney cancer. This sample comprised CD4+ or CD8+ T cells sorted from blood, obtained in a trial of the OX40 agonist ivuxolimab. The rearrangement uses TRBV5-1 and TRBJ2-5; TRBD1 is a possible D gene (5 bases). For the CDR3, the DNA is TGCGCCAGCAGCTTTGACAGAAAAGAGACCCAGTACTTC. Translating gives CASSFDRKETQYF. The variable domain in full, completed from reference TRBV5-1 and TRBJ2-5, reads KAGVTQTPRYLIKTRGQQVTLSCSPISGHRSVSWYQQTPGQGLQFLFEYFSETQRNKGNFPGRFSGRQFSNSRSEMNVSTLELGDSALYLCASSFDRKETQYFGPGTRLLVL.